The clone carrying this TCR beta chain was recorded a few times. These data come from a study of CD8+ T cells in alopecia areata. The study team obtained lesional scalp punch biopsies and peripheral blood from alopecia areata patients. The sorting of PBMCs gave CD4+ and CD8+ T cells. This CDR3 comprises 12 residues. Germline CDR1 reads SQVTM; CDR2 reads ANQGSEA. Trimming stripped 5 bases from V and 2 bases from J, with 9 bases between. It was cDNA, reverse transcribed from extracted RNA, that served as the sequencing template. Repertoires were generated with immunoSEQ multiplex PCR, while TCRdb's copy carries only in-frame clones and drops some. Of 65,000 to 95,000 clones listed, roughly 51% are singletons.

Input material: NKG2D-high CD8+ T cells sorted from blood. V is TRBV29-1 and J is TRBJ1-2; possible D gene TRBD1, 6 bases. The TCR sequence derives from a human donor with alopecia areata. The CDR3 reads CSVQDRNYGYTF. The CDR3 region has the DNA TGCAGCGTTCAGGACAGAAACTATGGCTACACCTTC.